This entry lists 25 T cell receptor beta chains sequenced from one sample in a study of cytomegalovirus exposure and HLA in healthy donors. Primers for the PCR totalled 60 Vbeta and 13 Jbeta. Here immunoSEQ multiplex PCR was the method, and the copy in TCRdb shows in-frame clones only, minus some. This table holds some 160,000 clones, 75% to 90% found once. Sample: PBMCs. The receptors shown here come from a male donor in good health and CMV-seronegative.

V gene TRBV10-3 combines with J gene TRBJ1-5; no clear D gene. The CDR3 spans 17 residues. From germline, CDR1 is ENHRY and CDR2 SYGVKD. V was trimmed by 4 bases and J by 0 bases, leaving 16 bases between them. CDR3 loop: CAISGGLRVDSNQPQHF. The DNA of the CDR3 is TGTGCCATCAGTGGGGGTTTGAGGGTCGATAGCAATCAGCCCCAGCATTTT.

This clone was seen more than once but under ten times. This chain links TRBV5-1 with TRBJ2-5; D possibly corresponds to TRBD2 (5 bases). Looked up from germline, CDR1 is SGHRS and CDR2 is YFSETQ. The CDR3 length is 21 residues. Trimming removed 1 base at V and 1 base at J, with 29 bases between. The DNA of the CDR3 is TGCGCCAGCAGCTTGAACCCGGTCTTAGGGTCCAGCGGCCTGAGCCAAGAGACCCAGTACTTC. It encodes CASSLNPVLGSSGLSQETQYF. Combining the CDR3 with reference TRBV5-1 and TRBJ2-5 gives the whole variable domain KAGVTQTPRYLIKTRGQQVTLSCSPISGHRSVSWYQQTPGQGLQFLFEYFSETQRNKGNFPGRFSGRQFSNSRSEMNVSTLELGDSALYLCASSLNPVLGSSGLSQETQYFGPGTRLLVL.

This clone was observed a few times. This chain uses TRBV6-1 with TRBJ2-7; the match to TRBD2 covers 13 bases. V gave up 4 bases and J gave up 3 bases; unmatched junction bases: 3. CDR3 size: 15 residues. Germline CDR1 is MNHNS and CDR2 is SASEGT. CDR3 in DNA: TGTGCCAGCAGTGCGGGACTAGCGGGGAGCTACGAGCAGTACTTC. Translation gives CASSAGLAGSYEQYF.

Concerning this clone itself: At one end, the junction sequence differs from germline, possibly due to a read error. V usage is TRBV7-7 and J usage is TRBJ2-2; 7 bases are shared with TRBD1. The germline CDR1 and CDR2 sequences are SSHAT and FNYEAQ (reference sequence). The CDR3 spans 16 residues. CDR3 DNA sequence: TGTGCTAGCAGCCCTGGGACAGCACTGAACACCGGGGAGCTGTTTTTT. Translated, it gives CASSPGTALNTGELFF. Variable domain in full (rest from reference TRBV7-7 and TRBJ2-2): GAGVSQSPRYKVTKRGQDVTLRCDPISSHATLYWYQQALGQGPEFLTYFNYEAQPDKSGLPSDRFSAERPEGSISTLTIQRTEQRDSAMYRCASSPGTALNTGELFFGEGSRLTVL.

The rearrangement uses TRBV5-8 and TRBJ2-2; 12 positions match TRBD1. This CDR3 spans 15 amino acids. The trim removed 3 bases at V and 6 bases at J, leaving 3 bases unmatched. The germline CDR1 and CDR2 sequences are SGHTS and YDEGEE. CDR3: CASSWGTGGAGELFF. DNA of the CDR3: TGTGCCAGCAGCTGGGGGACAGGGGGCGCCGGGGAGCTGTTTTTT.

The chain combines TRBV30 with TRBJ1-2, with D perhaps TRBD1 (6 bases). The CDR3 is 15 residues long. Trimming removed 0 bases from V and 10 bases from J, with 21 bases in between. In germline, CDR1 is GTSNPN, CDR2 SVGIG (reference sequence). The CDR3 reads CAWSVLFGQGPNYTF. In DNA form, the CDR3 reads TGTGCCTGGAGTGTACTTTTCGGGCAGGGGCCAAACTACACCTTC.

On this clone: This specimen includes other DNA sequences encoding the same CDR3. The gene calls are TRBV18 and TRBJ1-2, with TRBD1 matching 8 bases. The CDR3 covers 15 residues. Germline loops: CDR1 KGHSH, CDR2 LQKENI. V lost 2 bases to trimming and J lost 2 bases; unmatched junction nucleotides: 4. The CDR3: CASSPDGQGNYGYTF. CDR3 coding DNA: TGTGCCAGCTCACCAGACGGACAGGGCAACTATGGCTACACCTTC.

The rearrangement links TRBV5-1 to TRBJ1-4; possibly TRBD1 for D (5 bases). The germline gives CDR1 SGHRS, CDR2 YFSETQ. V lost 4 bases and J 4 bases, leaving 11 bases between the germline ends. The CDR3 runs to 14 residues. CDR3 residues: CASSKEGDNEKLFF. The CDR3 DNA reads TGCGCCAGCAGCAAAGAAGGGGATAATGAAAAACTGTTTTTT. The full variable domain, its missing parts supplied by reference TRBV5-1 and TRBJ1-4, is KAGVTQTPRYLIKTRGQQVTLSCSPISGHRSVSWYQQTPGQGLQFLFEYFSETQRNKGNFPGRFSGRQFSNSRSEMNVSTLELGDSALYLCASSKEGDNEKLFFGSGTQLSVL.

The CDR3, as DNA: TGTGCCAGCAGCTTAACCGGGACAGGGGGCACCAACGTCCTGACTTTC. The encoded protein is CASSLTGTGGTNVLTF. This chain links TRBV9 with TRBJ2-6; 12 nucleotides line up with TRBD1. CDR3 length equals 16 residues. J was trimmed by 8 bases and V by 4 bases; bases with no gene match: 7. The germline V gene has CDR1 SGDLS and CDR2 YYNGEE.

The chain carries TRBV30 and TRBJ2-5, with 8 bases that match TRBD1. Germline lookup yields CDR1 GTSNPN and CDR2 SVGIG (reference sequence). The CDR3 is 12 residues long. Losses at the gene ends were 5 bases for V and 4 bases for J; bases not matched to a gene: 3. Here the CDR3 reads CAWARGRETQYF. The CDR3 coding sequence is TGTGCCTGGGCCAGGGGGCGAGAGACCCAGTACTTC.

This clone appeared a few times. The chain couples TRBV18 to TRBJ2-3; tentatively, D is TRBD2 (5 bases). The CDR3 is made up of 14 amino acids. V was pared by 5 bases and J by 2 bases, with 11 bases between. Per the germline V gene, CDR1 is KGHSH and CDR2 is LQKENI. DNA for the CDR3: TGTGCCAGCTCAAAGGAGGTCTACACAGATACGCAGTATTTT. Translating gives CASSKEVYTDTQYF.

The chain has TRBV12-5 and TRBJ1-4; 7 nucleotides match TRBD1. The J segment lost 5 bases and the V segment lost 7 bases, leaving 10 bases of the junction unmatched. The CDR3 loop spans 15 amino acids. Per the germline V gene, CDR1 is LGHNT and CDR2 is FRNRAP. In DNA form, the CDR3 reads TGTGCTAGTGCCTTTTCGGGACAGCCAAATGAAAAACTGTTTTTT. It yields the protein CASAFSGQPNEKLFF.

Concerning this clone: Distinct nucleotide sequences in the sample also encode this CDR3. This chain uses TRBV28 with TRBJ2-7; D is possibly TRBD1 (5 bases). V was clipped by 5 bases and J by 6 bases, with 14 bases between them. The CDR3 totals 13 residues. Germline loops: CDR1 MDHEN, CDR2 SYDVKM. This CDR3 reads CASSVSTVSEQYF. The CDR3 DNA reads as TGTGCCAGCAGTGTATCGACAGTTTCCGAGCAGTACTTC.

The V call is TRBV5-1, the J call TRBJ1-2; 7 nucleotides match TRBD1. Losses at the gene ends were 3 bases for V and 6 bases for J; bases not matched to a gene: 5. The CDR3 covers 13 residues. Germline assignment: CDR1 SGHRS and CDR2 YFSETQ. The CDR3 spells CASSSTGYDGYTF. The CDR3 nucleotides read TGCGCCAGCAGCTCGACAGGGTATGATGGCTACACCTTC.

The CDR3 loop is CSVERNSGGVIYEQYF. The CDR3 bases are TGCAGCGTTGAAAGGAATAGCGGGGGGGTAATCTACGAGCAGTACTTC. The V and J genes are TRBV29-1 and TRBJ2-7, with 11 bases aligning to TRBD2. CDR3 length equals 16 residues. The V gene end was trimmed by 2 bases and the J gene end by 3 bases; junction bases not matched to a gene: 9. Looked up from germline, CDR1 is SQVTM and CDR2 is ANQGSEA.

J is TRBJ2-7 and V is TRBV6-1; 9 bases are a match to TRBD1. The trim removed 6 bases at V and 6 bases at J, leaving 12 bases unmatched. Germline loops: CDR1 MNHNS, CDR2 SASEGT. CDR3 length: 15 amino acids. The CDR3, as DNA: TGTGCCAGCAGCCGGCCCGGGACAGGGAAGTTCGAGCAGTACTTC. Its protein product is CASSRPGTGKFEQYF.

This chain uses TRBV7-9 with TRBJ1-2; 7 positions match TRBD1. The CDR3 extends over 14 amino acids. V lost 5 bases, J lost 8 bases, and 11 bases stayed unmatched. The germline CDR1 and CDR2 sequences are SEHNR and FQNEAQ (reference sequence). The CDR3 here is CASSLTEGATGYTF. The CDR3 coding sequence is TGTGCCAGCAGCCTAACCGAGGGGGCAACGGGCTACACCTTC.

The gene calls are TRBV7-9 and TRBJ1-1, with a weak D call TRBD1 (5 bases). Trimming removed 8 bases from V and 9 bases from J, with 25 bases in between. The germline gives CDR1 SEHNR, CDR2 FQNEAQ (reference sequence). The CDR3 extends over 15 amino acids. This CDR3 is CASEPAPEGRGQAFF. The CDR3 DNA reads TGTGCCAGCGAGCCCGCGCCTGAGGGGAGGGGTCAAGCTTTCTTT. Using reference TRBV7-9 and TRBJ1-1 for the parts outside the CDR3, the full variable domain is DTGVSQNPRHKITKRGQNVTFRCDPISEHNRLYWYRQTLGQGPEFLTYFQNEAQLEKSRLLSDRFSAERPKGSFSTLEIQRTEQGDSAMYLCASEPAPEGRGQAFFGQGTRLTVV.

This clone was counted a single time. The chain is built from TRBV19 and TRBJ2-7; D call uncertain. This CDR3 contains 14 residues. With 4 bases removed from V and 3 bases from J, the gap between germline ends came to 13 bases. Germline loops: CDR1 LNHDA, CDR2 SQIVND (reference sequence). CDR3: CASSRAASFYEQYF. CDR3 nucleotides: TGTGCCAGTAGTAGGGCAGCTTCTTTCTACGAGCAGTACTTC.

This chain joins TRBV4-3 and TRBJ2-7, with D perhaps matching TRBD1 (6 bases). CDR1 LGHNA and CDR2 YSLEER come from the germline V gene. CDR3 length: 18 residues. V was pared by 3 bases and J by 1 base, with 22 bases between. CDR3 residues: CASSHGTPGQGGSYEQYF. CDR3 nucleotides: TGCGCCAGCAGCCACGGAACCCCGGGACAAGGGGGTTCCTACGAGCAGTACTTC.

The chain carries TRBV9 and TRBJ1-3; 7 nucleotides agree with TRBD1. Germline-derived CDR1 and CDR2 are SGDLS and YYNGEE. The CDR3 has 15 amino acids. The ends lost 3 bases at V and 0 bases at J; junction bases unmatched: 3. For the CDR3, the DNA is TGTGCCAGCAGCGCTGGGACAGACTCTGGAAACACCATATATTTT. Protein: CASSAGTDSGNTIYF.

The genes are TRBV10-3 and TRBJ2-7; 10 bases match TRBD1. V lost 0 bases, J lost 1 base, and 12 bases stayed unmatched. The germline gives CDR1 ENHRY, CDR2 SYGVKD. CDR3 length equals 19 residues. The CDR3 loop reads CAISESAGQGGGFSYEQYF. In DNA, the CDR3 is TGTGCCATCAGTGAGTCGGCTGGACAGGGGGGCGGATTTTCCTACGAGCAGTACTTC.

V usage is TRBV6-4 and J usage is TRBJ1-6; TRBD1 might be the D (6 bases). Deletions cut 5 bases from V and 10 bases from J, with 15 bases between. Germline CDR1 and CDR2: MRHNA and SNTAGT. This CDR3 is 14 amino acids long. In DNA form, the CDR3 reads TGTGCCAGCAGTTTACAGGGCGGTAACTCACCCCTCCACTTT. This codes for CASSLQGGNSPLHF.

The rearrangement links TRBV11-2 to TRBJ2-7, with a tentative D call TRBD1 (5 bases). The germline CDR1 and CDR2 sequences are SGHAT and FQNNGV. This CDR3 region has 12 residues. V was cut by 1 base and J by 9 bases, with 10 bases left in between. Here the CDR3 reads CASSLVRGMQYF. CDR3 sequence (DNA): TGTGCCAGCAGCTTAGTAAGGGGAATGCAGTACTTC.

This clone was found a few times. The chain combines TRBV11-2 with TRBJ1-1, with unresolved D. This CDR3 contains 13 residues. Germline V gene data show CDR1 as SGHAT and CDR2 as FQNNGV. With 7 bases removed from V and 7 bases from J, the gap between germline ends came to 16 bases. The CDR3 DNA reads as TGTGCCAGCAAAGCATTCGCGGAGAATGAAGCTTTCTTT. It codes for CASKAFAENEAFF.